This TCR beta chain derives from a study of long-term antiretroviral therapy in people with HIV. For the study at large: The study's earliest collections predate the 2015 immediate-ART recommendation by about a decade.

Study findings and constraints: HIV repertoires covered narrower CDR3 length ranges than controls did. Diversity went up after ART and still fell short of transplant donor controls.

This CDR3 has 14 residues. J lost 4 bases, V lost 3 bases, and 4 bases had no gene match. The germline V gene encodes CDR1 LGHNA and CDR2 YSLEER. A remark on this clone: Antigen specificity is unknown.

A v3.0 immunoSEQ assay was performed at survey level. TCRdb's table, derived via immunoSEQ multiplex PCR, lists solely in-frame clones and lacks some. The sample lists 25,000 to 30,000 clones, roughly 85% seen once, with over 8.5% in the top ten. The sequenced sample was unsorted PBMCs, obtained 0.8 years before starting antiretroviral therapy. This sequence joins TRBV4-3 and TRBJ2-7; 9 bases align to TRBD2. The receptor was derived from a man between 18 and 35 years old with HIV. The CDR3: CASSHGTSRYEQYF. CDR3 sequence (DNA): TGCGCCAGCAGCCATGGGACTAGCCGTTACGAGCAGTACTTC.